Listed here are 19 T cell receptor beta chains from one sample, sequenced in a study of long-term antiretroviral therapy in people with HIV. At survey level, the immunoSEQ assay was run in its v3.0 version. The table came from immunoSEQ multiplex PCR; TCRdb's copy has only in-frame clones and leaves some out. The sample has 4,500 or so clones; around 90% are singletons. The material was unsorted PBMCs, obtained 1.3 years after starting antiretroviral therapy. The receptor set was obtained from a woman aged 45-65 years with HIV.

The chain links TRBV9 to TRBJ1-3; tentative D call: TRBD1 (5 bases). Germline CDR1 reads SGDLS; CDR2 reads YYNGEE. CDR3 size: 16 residues. Trimming stripped 5 bases from V and 0 bases from J, with 15 bases between. The CDR3 nucleotides read TGTGCCAGCAGACGGGGCAGTGGGCCCTCTGGAAACACCATATATTTT. It is translated as CASRRGSGPSGNTIYF.

This CDR3 is CASNPQGASGGPTYNEQFF. The CDR3 DNA sequence: TGTGCCAGCAACCCCCAGGGGGCTAGCGGGGGACCAACTTACAATGAGCAGTTCTTC. This chain joins TRBV21-1 and TRBJ2-1; whether TRBD2, the table's D call, matches the DNA was not checked. TRBV21-1 is a recognized pseudogene. The CDR3 is made up of 19 amino acids.

The chain is built from TRBV9 and TRBJ2-5, with 8 bases aligning to TRBD2. CDR3 length: 16 amino acids. Germline lookup yields CDR1 SGDLS and CDR2 YYNGEE. The V gene end was trimmed by 0 bases and the J gene end by 5 bases; junction bases not matched to a gene: 9. The CDR3 nucleotides are TGTGCCAGCAGCGTAGCTACCTCCGGGGGGGGTGAGACCCAGTACTTC. Translating gives CASSVATSGGGETQYF.

V gene TRBV5-1 combines with J gene TRBJ1-4; maybe TRBD1 (6 bases). The CDR3 contains 14 residues. The germline V and J ends were trimmed by 3 bases and 5 bases, with 11 bases remaining between them. Germline loops: CDR1 SGHRS, CDR2 YFSETQ. CDR3 loop: CASSWGRGNEKLFF. The CDR3 DNA sequence: TGCGCCAGCAGCTGGGGGCGCGGGAATGAAAAACTGTTTTTT.

The rearrangement links TRBV2 to TRBJ2-5; D call uncertain. V lost 7 bases and J 2 bases, leaving 5 bases between the germline ends. The CDR3 consists of 11 residues. Germline CDR1 and CDR2: SNHLY and FYNNEI. CDR3 residues: CASTIQETQYF. The CDR3 DNA sequence: TGTGCCAGCACTATTCAAGAGACCCAGTACTTC.

In DNA form, the CDR3 reads TGCGCCAGCAGTCTGGGGAGGGAAGGGGATCAGCCCCAGCATTTT. Translated, it gives CASSLGREGDQPQHF. V is TRBV5-1 and J is TRBJ1-5; D may be TRBD1 (5 bases). Germline loops: CDR1 SGHRS, CDR2 YFSETQ. With 5 bases removed from V and 5 bases from J, the gap between germline ends came to 17 bases. The CDR3 length is 15 residues.

The chain has TRBV14 and TRBJ2-7; D ambiguous. Trimming pared 3 bases from V and 6 bases from J, leaving 9 bases between. The CDR3 has 12 residues. Germline assignment: CDR1 SGHDN and CDR2 FVKESK. DNA for the CDR3: TGTGCCAGCAGCCAGGTCCCCGGCGAGCAGTACTTC. Its protein is CASSQVPGEQYF. Filled out from reference TRBV14 and TRBJ2-7, the complete variable domain reads EAGVTQFPSHSVIEKGQTVTLRCDPISGHDNLYWYRRVMGKEIKFLLHFVKESKQDESGMPNNRFLAERTGGTYSTLKVQPAELEDSGVYFCASSQVPGEQYFGPGTRLTVT.

This chain joins TRBV30 and TRBJ2-2; a weak D match, TRBD2 (6 bases). The CDR3 length is 14 residues. Looked up from germline, CDR1 is GTSNPN and CDR2 is SVGIG (reference sequence). V shed 8 bases and J shed 6 bases, with 19 bases lying between them. The CDR3 reads CAGKRDFGSGELFF. The CDR3, as DNA: TGTGCCGGCAAACGGGACTTCGGATCCGGGGAGCTGTTTTTT. Full variable domain (remainder filled in from reference TRBV30 and TRBJ2-2): SQTIHQWPATLVQPVGSPLSLECTVEGTSNPNLYWYRQAAGRGLQLLFYSVGIGQISSEVPQNLSASRPQDRQFILSSKKLLLSDSGFYLCAGKRDFGSGELFFGEGSRLTVL.

The chain is built from TRBV27 and TRBJ2-1; 7 positions match TRBD1. This CDR3 contains 13 residues. V lost 7 bases and J lost 4; bases outside the gene matches: 4. From germline, CDR1 is MNHEY and CDR2 SMNVEV (reference sequence). The CDR3 nucleotides are TGTGCCAGCAATACCAGGGGGTACAATGAGCAGTTCTTC. Its translation: CASNTRGYNEQFF.

V gene TRBV28 combines with J gene TRBJ2-3, with D perhaps given as TRBD1 or TRBD2 (5 bases each). The V gene lost 7 bases and the J gene lost 0 bases, with 11 bases spanning the gap. CDR3 size: 14 residues. Germline CDR1 reads MDHEN; CDR2 reads SYDVKM. CDR3 DNA: TGTGCCAGCACCCCGGGACCTAGCACAGATACGCAGTATTTT. Protein product: CASTPGPSTDTQYF.

The chain recombines TRBV2 with TRBJ2-3; D not resolved. The CDR3 has 11 residues. V lost 7 bases and J 5 bases, leaving 7 bases between the germline ends. Germline assignment: CDR1 SNHLY and CDR2 FYNNEI. The CDR3 loop is CASKVVDTQYF. CDR3 DNA sequence: TGTGCCAGCAAGGTAGTAGATACGCAGTATTTT.

This chain connects TRBV19 to TRBJ1-2, with D unclear. The CDR3 is 17 amino acids. Germline assignment: CDR1 LNHDA and CDR2 SQIVND (reference sequence). The V end was cut by 5 bases, the J end by 4 bases, with 23 bases between. In DNA, the CDR3 is TGTGCCAGTAGTTCCTCCTCGGGTGTCCCTAAAACCTATGGCTACACCTTC. Its translation is CASSSSSGVPKTYGYTF.

The chain recombines TRBV10-3 with TRBJ2-1, with a tentative D call TRBD2 (5 bases). Between the trimmed V and J ends, which lost 0 bases and 9 bases, there was a span of 12 bases. Per the germline V gene, CDR1 is ENHRY and CDR2 is SYGVKD. The CDR3 is made up of 14 amino acids. CDR3 bases: TGTGCCATCAGTGAGTCGGGGAGTATGGGTGAGCAGTTCTTC. Its protein is CAISESGSMGEQFF.

The genes are TRBV29-1 and TRBJ2-7, with D perhaps TRBD2 (5 bases). Looked up from germline, CDR1 is SQVTM and CDR2 is ANQGSEA. The CDR3 is 10 amino acids. Trimming removed 4 bases at V and 6 bases at J, with 7 bases between. The CDR3 is CSVVRGEQYF. For the CDR3, the DNA is TGCAGCGTTGTTCGGGGCGAGCAGTACTTC.

This clone was observed a few times. The CDR3 reads CASSSGTRYGYTF. In DNA form, the CDR3 reads TGTGCCAGCAGCTCCGGGACTCGTTATGGCTACACCTTC. The chain carries TRBV7-9 and TRBJ1-2, with a weak D call TRBD1 (5 bases). CDR3 size: 13 residues. Germline V gives CDR1 SEHNR, CDR2 FQNEAQ (reference sequence). V was shortened by 4 bases and J by 5 bases, with 11 bases between the two germline ends.

J is TRBJ1-5 and V is TRBV25-1; TRBD1 matches at 7 bases. Germline CDR1 and CDR2: MGHDK and SYGVNS. V lost 3 bases, J lost 8 bases, and 4 bases stayed unmatched. CDR3 length: 13 residues. CDR3 bases: TGTGCCAGCAGTGAGACAGGGTTAGAGCCCCAGCATTTT. As protein: CASSETGLEPQHF.

The chain joins TRBV4-1 to TRBJ2-4; TRBD2 might be the D (6 bases). There are 16 residues in the CDR3. V lost 0 bases, J lost 2 bases, and 11 bases lay in between. CDR1 MGHRA and CDR2 YSYEKL come from the germline V gene. The CDR3 here is CASSQDPRGSKNIQYF. The CDR3 bases are TGCGCCAGCAGCCAAGATCCGCGGGGTTCCAAAAACATTCAGTACTTC.

CDR3 DNA: TGTGCCAGCTCTCCCGGGGGGATCCAAGAGACCCAGTACTTC. Its translation is CASSPGGIQETQYF. This sequence joins TRBV18 and TRBJ2-5, with 7 bases fitting TRBD2. The germline gives CDR1 KGHSH, CDR2 LQKENI. The J segment lost 1 base and the V segment lost 6 bases, leaving 5 bases of the junction unmatched. The CDR3 runs to 14 residues.

This clone was detected once. Other DNA sequences in this specimen translate into the identical CDR3. This rearrangement joins TRBV5-1 to TRBJ1-3; D call uncertain. This CDR3 has 16 residues. Germline CDR1 reads SGHRS; CDR2 reads YFSETQ. Trimming stripped 2 bases from V and 4 bases from J, with 16 bases between. The CDR3 sequence: CASSLEGRSSGNTIYF. CDR3 in DNA: TGCGCCAGCAGCTTAGAGGGAAGATCTTCCGGAAACACCATATATTTT.